This T cell receptor (beta chain) was captured in a study of cytomegalovirus exposure and HLA in healthy donors. Study results and caveats: Across donors, presence/absence analyses took sequencing depth to be roughly uniform. In a later analysis, compared with equally common non-associated chains, HLA-associated beta chains were more expanded. Specificity of a few CMV-associated chains for CMV antigens was verified in vitro. Later findings reportedly placed an Asian-associated ancestry cluster below the approximately 700-donor mean for N-insertions.

A few counts support this clone. The antigen is undetermined. Use of 60 Vbeta and 13 Jbeta primers characterized the PCR. Only in-frame clones appear in the TCRdb table, and some are missing; sequencing was by immunoSEQ multiplex PCR. The sample has approximately 110,000 clones; about 16% are singletons. With 4 bases removed from V and 10 bases from J, the gap between germline ends came to 11 bases. This CDR3 region has 11 residues. Germline V CDR1 and CDR2: LNHNV, YYDKDF (reference sequence). This sequence originates from a woman aged 18-35 years in good health and CMV-seronegative. This sequence joins TRBV15 and TRBJ2-7; D might be TRBD1 (5 bases). The sequencing input was PBMCs. CDR3 nucleotides: TGTGCCACCAGCACAGGGATTCAACAGTACTTC. This sequence encodes CATSTGIQQYF.